Listed below are T cell receptor beta chains from one sample, sequenced in a study of blood T cell repertoires in COVID-19. Using immunoSEQ multiplex PCR, the repertoire was profiled, and TCRdb retains in-frame clones only, with some absent. The table includes around 380,000 clones, about 89% detected once. The sequenced sample consisted of PBMCs or T cells enriched from blood (not recorded which). These TCRs come from a young man who had recovered from COVID-19. Each CDR3 is given with its conserved first and last residue. The D gene is left open where the match is weak. Not all rows give a size; the values are once, few, many and, for expanded clones, a class.

cdr3_length	v_call	clone_size	j_call	d_call	cdr3_aa	cdr3_nt
11	TRBV29-1	-	TRBJ1-1	-	CSGWTYTEAFF	TGCAGCGGGTGGACATACACTGAAGCTTTCTTT
15	TRBV4-2	-	TRBJ1-3	-	CASSQEESAGNTIYF	TGTGCCAGCAGCCAGGAGGAAAGTGCTGGAAACACCATATATTTT
16	TRBV4-1	-	TRBJ1-6	TRBD1	CASSYETGANFSPLHF	TGCGCCAGCAGCTATGAAACAGGGGCCAACTTTTCACCCCTCCACTTT
15	TRBV18	-	TRBJ1-2	-	CASSPPTDIGYGYTF	TGTGCCAGCTCACCACCGACAGACATAGGCTATGGCTACACCTTC
17	TRBV30	once	TRBJ2-6	TRBD1	CAWAPGTGISGANVLTF	TGTGCCTGGGCCCCCGGGACAGGGATTTCTGGGGCCAACGTCCTGACTTTC
16	TRBV6-5	-	TRBJ2-2	-	CASSYERLVGTGELFF	TGTGCCAGCAGTTACGAGAGACTAGTTGGCACCGGGGAGCTGTTTTTT
14	TRBV5-1	-	TRBJ2-7	-	CASSLGQGSYEQYF	TGCGCCAGCAGCTTAGGGCAGGGATCCTACGAGCAGTACTTC
17	TRBV7-9	-	TRBJ1-2	TRBD1	CASSLGGTGAMVYGYTF	TGTGCCAGCAGCTTGGGCGGGACAGGGGCGATGGTCTATGGCTACACCTTC
14	TRBV9	-	TRBJ2-2	-	CASSAQGTIGELFF	TGTGCCAGCAGCGCTCAGGGTACAATCGGGGAGCTGTTTTTT
17	TRBV5-1	-	TRBJ2-5	TRBD1	CASAPQGQGAFGETQYF	TGCGCCAGCGCTCCTCAGGGACAGGGGGCATTCGGGGAGACCCAGTACTTC
15	TRBV10-3	-	TRBJ2-3	-	CAISERGLPTDTQYF	TGTGCCATCAGTGAGAGGGGACTTCCCACAGATACGCAGTATTTT
16	TRBV19	many	TRBJ2-3	-	CASSMEGRGPWNTQYF	TGTGCCAGTAGTATGGAGGGGCGGGGGCCGTGGAATACGCAGTATTTT
13	TRBV19	-	TRBJ1-4	-	CATSDSINEKLFF	TGTGCCACCTCCGACAGTATTAATGAAAAACTGTTTTTT
16	TRBV29-1	-	TRBJ2-7	TRBD1	CSVGGWDRGLSYEQYF	TGCAGCGTGGGCGGATGGGACAGGGGGCTGTCCTACGAGCAGTACTTC
16	TRBV18	-	TRBJ1-4	TRBD1	CASSPYQGATNEKLFF	TGTGCCAGCTCACCCTATCAGGGGGCAACTAATGAAAAACTGTTTTTT
14	TRBV6-5	-	TRBJ1-6	-	CASSYAGTRIELHF	TGTGCCAGCAGTTACGCCGGGACACGGATAGAGCTCCACTTT
15	TRBV5-4	-	TRBJ2-7	-	CASSSGTSGAYEQYF	TGTGCCAGCAGCTCCGGGACATCCGGGGCCTACGAGCAGTACTTC
13	TRBV9	-	TRBJ2-7	-	CASSVVGAGEQYF	TGTGCCAGCAGCGTAGTCGGAGCGGGTGAGCAGTACTTC
15	TRBV7-9	-	TRBJ1-2	-	CASSLGEGARDGYTF	TGTGCCAGCAGCTTAGGGGAAGGAGCGCGGGATGGCTACACCTTC
14	TRBV7-6	-	TRBJ1-1	TRBD1	CASSLGTGTTEAFF	TGTGCCAGCAGCTTAGGGACAGGGACCACTGAAGCTTTCTTT
15	TRBV27	-	TRBJ2-7	TRBD1	CASSIPDRVGYEQYF	TGTGCCAGCAGCATCCCGGACAGGGTGGGCTACGAGCAGTACTTC
12	TRBV9	few	TRBJ1-1	-	CASSVGGGEAFF	TGTGCCAGCAGCGTAGGGGGCGGTGAAGCTTTCTTT
12	TRBV11-2	-	TRBJ1-2	-	CASSSNNYGYTF	TGTGCCAGCAGCTCAAATAACTATGGCTACACCTTC
13	TRBV11-2	-	TRBJ1-1	TRBD1	CASSRTGATEAFF	TGTGCCAGCAGCCGAACAGGGGCCACTGAAGCTTTCTTT
20	TRBV7-6	few	TRBJ2-1	-	CASSQPTKRGLGGSYNEQFF	TGTGCCAGCAGCCAACCTACAAAAAGGGGGCTGGGAGGCTCCTACAATGAGCAGTTCTTC
16	TRBV7-2	-	TRBJ2-1	TRBD2	CASSFKTLAGEGEQFF	TGTGCCAGCAGCTTCAAAACTCTAGCGGGGGAGGGTGAGCAGTTCTTC